These 20 T cell receptor beta chains share one sample of origin, sequenced in a study of vaccination and CD4 T cells after COVID-19. Which antigens these TCRs recognize remains unknown. Cultured CD4+ T cell DNA was sequenced using the Oncomine TCR Beta short-read assay. TCRdb redid the calling of the PCR reads with MiXCR, one entry per CDR3 protein. Of approximately 12,000 distinct CDR3 sequences listed, 75% were seen once; the top ten hold about 9.4%. Described treatment: 10-day PBMC culture with coronavirus spike peptide pools or control peptides (ViraFEST assay). Input material: CD4+ T cells from blood, cultured in vitro. These receptors all come from a human donor who had recovered from COVID-19.

The chain has TRBV30 and TRBJ2-7; no reliable D call. With 8 bases removed from V and 2 bases from J, the gap between germline ends came to 16 bases. This CDR3 comprises 13 residues. Looked up from germline, CDR1 is GTSNPN and CDR2 is SVGIG (reference sequence). The CDR3 is CAHEGDRPYEQYF. The CDR3 coding sequence is TGTGCCCACGAAGGCGACCGACCCTACGAGCAGTACTTC.

This clonotype has just a few counts. The rearrangement joins TRBV7-2 to TRBJ1-5; D not resolved. CDR3 size: 14 residues. The V end lost 4 bases, the J end lost 0 bases, and 7 bases lay between the germline ends. The germline V gene has CDR1 SGHTA and CDR2 FQGNSA. The CDR3 loop is CASSSLYSNQPQHF. The CDR3 nucleotides are TGTGCCAGCAGCTCCCTTTATAGCAATCAGCCCCAGCATTTT.

V and J are TRBV6-2 or TRBV6-3 and TRBJ1-5; maybe TRBD1 (6 bases). Between the trimmed V and J ends, which lost 8 bases and 0 bases, there was a span of 11 bases. The germline CDR1 and CDR2 sequences are MNHEY and SVGEGT. CDR3 length: 14 amino acids. The CDR3 here is CASQRTVSNQPQHF. The CDR3 coding sequence is TGTGCCAGCCAAAGGACAGTTAGCAATCAGCCCCAGCATTTT.

The rearrangement links TRBV5-6 to TRBJ2-5; 7 bases fit TRBD2. This CDR3 has 16 residues. With V trimmed by 2 bases and J by 4 bases, 11 bases remained unmatched. Germline CDR1 reads SGHDT; CDR2 reads YYEEEE. The CDR3 DNA sequence: TGTGCCAGCAGCTTACTCGAGGGAGGGCGTTTAGAGACCCAGTACTTC. It translates to CASSLLEGGRLETQYF.

The V and J genes are TRBV20-1 and TRBJ2-2, with 7 positions matching TRBD1. This CDR3 contains 15 residues. Germline V lookup: CDR1 DFQATT, CDR2 SNEGSKA (reference sequence). V shed 0 bases and J 10 bases; nucleotides not matched to a gene: 11. Here the CDR3 DNA reads TGCAGTGCTAGAGACCGGGACAGAGGGTTTTCGGAGCTGTTTTTT. Its translation: CSARDRDRGFSELFF.

The CDR3 sequence: CAISDRGFYGYTF. In nucleotides, the CDR3 is TGTGCCATCTCGGACAGGGGGTTCTATGGCTACACCTTC. The V call is TRBV19, the J call TRBJ1-2; 10 nucleotides agree with TRBD1. Losses at the gene ends were 10 bases for V and 4 bases for J; bases not matched to a gene: 6. CDR3 length equals 13 residues. CDR1 LNHDA and CDR2 SQIVND come from the germline V gene (reference sequence).

The chain has TRBV25-1 and TRBJ2-2, with 8 nucleotides matching TRBD1. Unmatched junction bases numbered 8, after V lost 5 bases and J lost 6 bases. The CDR3 spans 15 residues. Per germline, CDR1 MGHDK and CDR2 SYGVNS. CDR3 DNA: TGTGCCAGCAGTCTAGGACAGGGTAGATCCGGGGAGCTGTTTTTT. It encodes CASSLGQGRSGELFF.

The chain uses TRBV20-1 and TRBJ2-7, with D perhaps assigned TRBD1 or TRBD2 (5 bases each). CDR3 length equals 13 residues. Germline V gene lookup returns CDR1 DFQATT and CDR2 SNEGSKA (reference sequence). The CDR3 nucleotides are TGCAGCCTCGGGACCAGAACTACCTACGAGCAGTACTTC. It specifies CSLGTRTTYEQYF.

The gene calls are TRBV11-2 and TRBJ1-5, with a weak D call TRBD1 (5 bases). This CDR3 is 16 amino acids long. Germline V lookup: CDR1 SGHAT, CDR2 FQNNGV. V lost 5 bases and J 0 bases, leaving 14 bases between the germline ends. Written as DNA, the CDR3 is TGTGCCAGCAGCCGCGCCGGGGGGTATAGCAATCAGCCCCAGCATTTT. Its translation: CASSRAGGYSNQPQHF.

V gene TRBV7-3 combines with J gene TRBJ2-2; TRBD1 aligns across 9 bases. Losses at the gene ends were 5 bases for V and 7 bases for J; bases not matched to a gene: 11. The germline gives CDR1 SGHTA, CDR2 FQGTGA. This CDR3 comprises 16 residues. The CDR3, as DNA: TGTGCCAGCAGCAACCGGGACAGGGATCGAAGCGGGGAGCTGTTTTTT. Translation: CASSNRDRDRSGELFF. Full variable domain (remainder filled in from reference TRBV7-3 and TRBJ2-2): GAGVSQTPSNKVTEKGKYVELRCDPISGHTALYWYRQSLGQGPEFLIYFQGTGAADDSGLPNDRFFAVRPEGSVSTLKIQRTERGDSAVYLCASSNRDRDRSGELFFGEGSRLTVL.

V is TRBV19 and J is TRBJ1-2; D is uncertain. The CDR3 spans 14 residues. V dropped 2 bases and J dropped 6 bases, with 13 bases sitting between them. Looked up from germline, CDR1 is LNHDA and CDR2 is SQIVND (reference sequence). The DNA of the CDR3 is TGTGCCAGTAGTATACACCGGGCCGCGGATGGCTACACCTTC. This translates into CASSIHRAADGYTF.

The chain recombines TRBV28 with TRBJ1-6; D gene unclear. V lost 7 bases and J 16 bases, leaving 14 bases between the germline ends. The germline gives CDR1 MDHEN, CDR2 SYDVKM. The CDR3 is made up of 11 amino acids. CDR3: CASKTGGFLHF. Here the CDR3 DNA reads TGTGCCAGCAAAACGGGAGGCTTTCTCCACTTT.

This rearrangement joins TRBV7-2 to TRBJ2-7; the match to TRBD2 covers 15 bases. Germline-derived CDR1 and CDR2 are SGHTA and FQGNSA. V shed 5 bases and J 13 bases; nucleotides not matched to a gene: 9. The CDR3 has 14 amino acids. The CDR3 nucleotides read TGTGCCAGCAGCACGGGACTAGCGGGAGGAATCTATTACTTC. Translation gives CASSTGLAGGIYYF.

The V and J genes are TRBV7-2 and TRBJ1-2; no definite D call. V shed 1 base and J shed 4 bases, with 10 bases lying between them. In germline, CDR1 is SGHTA, CDR2 FQGNSA. This CDR3 has 14 residues. CDR3: CASSLGGLTYGYTF. CDR3 in DNA: TGTGCCAGCAGCTTAGGGGGTCTAACCTATGGCTACACCTTC.

The J gene is TRBJ2-7, the V gene TRBV20-1; 9 nucleotides agree with TRBD1. The germline gives CDR1 DFQATT, CDR2 SNEGSKA (reference sequence). V lost 8 bases and J lost 4; bases outside the gene matches: 3. This CDR3 has 11 amino acids. The CDR3 nucleotides read TGCAGTCACGGGACAGGGTACGAGCAGTACTTC. This gives the protein CSHGTGYEQYF.

This chain's CDR3 is CASSPRGQETQYF. Written as DNA, the CDR3 is TGTGCCAGCAGTCCTCGGGGGCAAGAGACCCAGTACTTC. The chain couples TRBV6-1 to TRBJ2-5; maybe TRBD2 (6 bases). This CDR3 is 13 amino acids long. The germline V gene has CDR1 MNHNS and CDR2 SASEGT. The V and J ends lost 5 bases and 2 bases respectively, with 9 bases between them.

V and J are TRBV10-1 and TRBJ2-2, with 9 bases fitting TRBD1. Trimming removed 6 bases from V and 7 bases from J; junction bases left unmatched: 9. The V gene's germline CDR1 is WNHNN and CDR2 SYGVQD (reference sequence). CDR3 length: 15 residues. The CDR3, as DNA: TGCGCCAGCAGCCCTGGGACAGGGCGGGGCGGGGAGCTGTTTTTT. This gives the protein CASSPGTGRGGELFF.

The chain has TRBV28 and TRBJ2-6, with D perhaps matching TRBD2 (6 bases). CDR3 length equals 18 residues. The V gene lost 2 bases and the J gene lost 3 bases, with 17 bases spanning the gap. CDR1 is MDHEN, CDR2 SYDVKM, per germline. CDR3 protein: CASSLGRSGRSGANVLTF. CDR3 coding DNA: TGTGCCAGCAGTTTAGGGAGGTCAGGGCGGAGTGGGGCCAACGTCCTGACTTTC.

V is TRBV28 and J is TRBJ1-2; D is unresolved. From germline, CDR1 is MDHEN and CDR2 SYDVKM. Trimming removed 3 bases from V and 5 bases from J, with 37 bases in between. The length of the CDR3 is 22 residues. CDR3 protein: CASSLGYSVFEDHSPASYGYTF. The CDR3 DNA is TGTGCCAGCAGTTTGGGGTACAGCGTTTTTGAAGACCACAGTCCAGCATCGTATGGCTACACCTTC.

The CDR3 here is CASSPRTGLQETQYF. The CDR3 region has the DNA TGTGCCAGCAGTCCCCGGACAGGCTTACAAGAGACCCAGTACTTC. The V call is TRBV25-1, the J call TRBJ2-5, with TRBD1 matching over 7 bases. Trimming at V came to 5 bases and at J to 2 bases, leaving 8 bases not matched to a gene. CDR1 and CDR2 (germline): MGHDK, SYGVNS. The CDR3 length is 15 residues.